This T cell receptor (beta chain) was profiled in a study of T cell repertoires in cytomegalovirus infection. Overall study context: Public TCR beta signatures indicated both CMV infection and matching HLA type. Overall study findings and caveats: Across the ex vivo response, the dominant clonotypes were HLA-C-restricted CMV-specific TCR beta clonotypes. The cumulative frequency of public TCR beta families identified carriers of CMV plus the relevant HLA.

A single record per CDR3 protein comes from TCRdb applying MiXCR to the reads. Found here are some 680,000 distinct CDR3 sequences, roughly 35% of them singletons; the top ten hold around 3%. With regard to this clonotype: Its antigen is currently unknown.

CDR1 is SNHLY, CDR2 FYNNEI, per germline. The V segment lost 7 bases and the J segment 5 bases; nucleotides outside the gene matches: 4. This CDR3 spans 14 amino acids. The TCR sequence derives from a human donor in good health (CMV status not recorded). Some clones in this sample may be carry-over from other donors' samples. The sequencing input was PBMCs. The chain employs TRBV2 and TRBJ2-7, with 14 bases matching TRBD2. The CDR3 protein is CASNPGLAGDEQYF. The CDR3 region has the DNA TGTGCCAGCAACCCGGGACTAGCGGGAGACGAGCAGTACTTC.